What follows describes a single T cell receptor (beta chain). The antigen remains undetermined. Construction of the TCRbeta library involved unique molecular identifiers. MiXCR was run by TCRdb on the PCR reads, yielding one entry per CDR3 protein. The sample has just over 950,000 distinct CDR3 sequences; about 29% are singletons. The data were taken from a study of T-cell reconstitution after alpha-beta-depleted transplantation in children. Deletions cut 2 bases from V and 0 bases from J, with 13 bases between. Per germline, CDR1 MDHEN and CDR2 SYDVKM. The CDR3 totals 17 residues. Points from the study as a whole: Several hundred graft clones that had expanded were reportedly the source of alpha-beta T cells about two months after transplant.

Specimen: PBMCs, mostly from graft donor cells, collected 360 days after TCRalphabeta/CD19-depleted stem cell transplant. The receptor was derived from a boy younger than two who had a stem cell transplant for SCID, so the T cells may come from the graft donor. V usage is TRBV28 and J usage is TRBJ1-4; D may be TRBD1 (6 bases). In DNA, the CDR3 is TGTGCCAGCAGTTTAAGGATGACAGGCCCAACTAATGAAAAACTGTTTTTT. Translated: CASSLRMTGPTNEKLFF. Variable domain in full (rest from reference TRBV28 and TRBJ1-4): DVKVTQSSRYLVKRTGEKVFLECVQDMDHENMFWYRQDPGLGLRLIYFSYDVKMKEKGDIPEGYSVSREKKERFSLILESASTNQTSMYLCASSLRMTGPTNEKLFFGSGTQLSVL.